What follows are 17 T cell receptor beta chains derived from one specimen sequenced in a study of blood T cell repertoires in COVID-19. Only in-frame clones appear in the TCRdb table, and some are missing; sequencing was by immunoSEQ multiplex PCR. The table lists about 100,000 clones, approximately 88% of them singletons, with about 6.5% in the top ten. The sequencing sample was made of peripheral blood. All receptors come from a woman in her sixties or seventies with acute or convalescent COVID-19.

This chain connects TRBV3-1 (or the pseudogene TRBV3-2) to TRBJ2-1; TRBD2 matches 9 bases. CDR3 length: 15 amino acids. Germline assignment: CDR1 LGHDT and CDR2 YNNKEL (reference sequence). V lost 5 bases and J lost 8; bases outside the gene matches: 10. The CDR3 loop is CASSESGRPLDEQFF. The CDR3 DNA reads TGTGCCAGCAGCGAAAGCGGGAGGCCGTTGGATGAGCAGTTCTTC.

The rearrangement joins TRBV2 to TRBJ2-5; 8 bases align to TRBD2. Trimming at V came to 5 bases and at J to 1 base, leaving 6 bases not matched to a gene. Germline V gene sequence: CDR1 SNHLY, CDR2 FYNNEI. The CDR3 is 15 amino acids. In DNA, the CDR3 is TGTGCCAGCAGTTGGCGGGAGGTTGGCCAAGAGACCCAGTACTTC. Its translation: CASSWREVGQETQYF. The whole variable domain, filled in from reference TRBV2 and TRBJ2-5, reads EPEVTQTPSHQVTQMGQEVILRCVPISNHLYFYWYRQILGQKVEFLVSFYNNEISEKSEIFDDQFSVERPDGSNFTLKIRSTKLEDSAMYFCASSWREVGQETQYFGPGTRLLVL.

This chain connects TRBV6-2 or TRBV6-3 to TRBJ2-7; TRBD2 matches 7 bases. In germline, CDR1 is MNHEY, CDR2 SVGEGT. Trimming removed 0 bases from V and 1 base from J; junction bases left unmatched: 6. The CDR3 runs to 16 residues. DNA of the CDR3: TGTGCCAGCAGTTACTCGTCACTAGCGCGTTCCTACGAGCAGTACTTC. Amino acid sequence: CASSYSSLARSYEQYF.

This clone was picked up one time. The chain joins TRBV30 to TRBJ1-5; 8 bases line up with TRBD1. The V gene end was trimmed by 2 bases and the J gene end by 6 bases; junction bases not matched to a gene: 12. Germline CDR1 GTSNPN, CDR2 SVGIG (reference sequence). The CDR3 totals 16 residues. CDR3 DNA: TGTGCCTGGAGTCCACCCCCCCAGGGGGCGGTTCAGCCCCAGCATTTT. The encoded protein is CAWSPPPQGAVQPQHF.

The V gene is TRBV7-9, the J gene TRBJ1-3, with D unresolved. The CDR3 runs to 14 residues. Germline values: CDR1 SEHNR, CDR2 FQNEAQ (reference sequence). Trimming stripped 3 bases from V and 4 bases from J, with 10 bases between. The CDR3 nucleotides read TGTGCCAGCAGCTTCGGGGTTGCGGGAAACACCATATATTTT. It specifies CASSFGVAGNTIYF.

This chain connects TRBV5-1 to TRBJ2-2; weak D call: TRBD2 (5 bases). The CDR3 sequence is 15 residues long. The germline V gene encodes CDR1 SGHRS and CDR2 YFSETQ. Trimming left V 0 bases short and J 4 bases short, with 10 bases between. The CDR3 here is CASSLGLGATGELFF. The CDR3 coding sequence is TGCGCCAGCAGCTTGGGCCTGGGAGCCACCGGGGAGCTGTTTTTT.

The CDR3 nucleotides read TGCGCCAGCAGCTTGGGAGGGGGCGAAGGCACTGAAGCTTTCTTT. This codes for CASSLGGGEGTEAFF. The chain uses TRBV5-1 and TRBJ1-1; 7 nucleotides agree with TRBD1. Trimming cost V 0 bases and J 4 bases; bases outside gene matches: 6. Per the germline V gene, CDR1 is SGHRS and CDR2 is YFSETQ. The CDR3 loop spans 15 amino acids.

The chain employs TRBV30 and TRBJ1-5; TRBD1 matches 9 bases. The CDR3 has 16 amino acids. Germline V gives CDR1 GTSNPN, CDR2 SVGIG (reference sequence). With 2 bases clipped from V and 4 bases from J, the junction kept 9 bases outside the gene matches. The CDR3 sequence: CAWSLRGQGTNQPQHF. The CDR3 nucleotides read TGTGCCTGGAGTCTGAGAGGACAGGGGACGAATCAGCCCCAGCATTTT.

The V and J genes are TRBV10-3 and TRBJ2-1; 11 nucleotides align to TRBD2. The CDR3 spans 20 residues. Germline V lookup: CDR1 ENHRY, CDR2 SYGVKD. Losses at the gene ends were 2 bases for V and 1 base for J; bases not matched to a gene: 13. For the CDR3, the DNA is TGTGCCATCAGTGAGCCCAATATTCCGACTAGCGGGATATCCTACAATGAGCAGTTCTTC. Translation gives CAISEPNIPTSGISYNEQFF.

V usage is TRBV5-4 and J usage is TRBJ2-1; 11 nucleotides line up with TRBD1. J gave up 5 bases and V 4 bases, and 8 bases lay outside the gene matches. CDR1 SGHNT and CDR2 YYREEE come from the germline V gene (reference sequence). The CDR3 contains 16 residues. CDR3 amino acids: CASSPTGTGGNNEQFF. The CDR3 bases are TGTGCCAGCAGCCCAACCGGGACAGGGGGTAACAATGAGCAGTTCTTC.

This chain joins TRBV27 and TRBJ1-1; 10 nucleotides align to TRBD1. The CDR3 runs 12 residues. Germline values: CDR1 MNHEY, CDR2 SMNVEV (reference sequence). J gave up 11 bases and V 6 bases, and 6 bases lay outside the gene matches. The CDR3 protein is CASSTDRGFAFF. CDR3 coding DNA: TGTGCCAGCAGCACGGACAGGGGGTTTGCTTTCTTT.

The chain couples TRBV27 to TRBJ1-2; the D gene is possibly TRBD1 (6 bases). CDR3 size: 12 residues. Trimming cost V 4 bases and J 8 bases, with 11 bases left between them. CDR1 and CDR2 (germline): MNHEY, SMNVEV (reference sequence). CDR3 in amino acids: CASSSQGSGYTF. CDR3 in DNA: TGTGCCAGCAGTTCACAGGGAAGCGGCTACACCTTC.

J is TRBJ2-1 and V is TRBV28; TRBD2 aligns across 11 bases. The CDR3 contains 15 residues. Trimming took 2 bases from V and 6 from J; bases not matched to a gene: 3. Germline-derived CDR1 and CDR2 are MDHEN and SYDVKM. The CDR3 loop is CASSLPGLAGNEQFF. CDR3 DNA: TGTGCCAGCAGTTTACCAGGACTAGCGGGCAATGAGCAGTTCTTC.

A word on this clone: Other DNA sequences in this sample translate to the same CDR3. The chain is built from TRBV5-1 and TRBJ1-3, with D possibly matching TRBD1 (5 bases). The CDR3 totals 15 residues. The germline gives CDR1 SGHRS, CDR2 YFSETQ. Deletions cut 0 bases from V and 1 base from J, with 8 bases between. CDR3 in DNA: TGCGCCAGCAGCTTGGAAAGGGGTTCTGGAAACACCATATATTTT. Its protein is CASSLERGSGNTIYF.

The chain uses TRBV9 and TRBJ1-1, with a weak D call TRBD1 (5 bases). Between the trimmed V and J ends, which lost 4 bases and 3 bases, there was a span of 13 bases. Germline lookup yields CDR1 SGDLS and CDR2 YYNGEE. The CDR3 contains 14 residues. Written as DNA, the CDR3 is TGTGCCAGCAGCCCAACAGGCTTGGACACTGAAGCTTTCTTT. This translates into CASSPTGLDTEAFF.

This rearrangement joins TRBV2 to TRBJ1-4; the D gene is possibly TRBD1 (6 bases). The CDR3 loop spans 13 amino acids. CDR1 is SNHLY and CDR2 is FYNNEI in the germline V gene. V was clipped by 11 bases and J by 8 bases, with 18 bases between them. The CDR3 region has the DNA TGTGCCTTCAGAGACAGGTTCTTAGAAAAACTGTTTTTT. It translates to CAFRDRFLEKLFF.

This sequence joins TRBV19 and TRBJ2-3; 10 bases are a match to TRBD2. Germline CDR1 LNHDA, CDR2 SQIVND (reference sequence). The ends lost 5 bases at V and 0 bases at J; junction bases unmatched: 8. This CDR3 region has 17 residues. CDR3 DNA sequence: TGTGCCAGTAGTTCAGCGGGAGGGCCTGGGAGCACAGATACGCAGTATTTT. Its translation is CASSSAGGPGSTDTQYF.